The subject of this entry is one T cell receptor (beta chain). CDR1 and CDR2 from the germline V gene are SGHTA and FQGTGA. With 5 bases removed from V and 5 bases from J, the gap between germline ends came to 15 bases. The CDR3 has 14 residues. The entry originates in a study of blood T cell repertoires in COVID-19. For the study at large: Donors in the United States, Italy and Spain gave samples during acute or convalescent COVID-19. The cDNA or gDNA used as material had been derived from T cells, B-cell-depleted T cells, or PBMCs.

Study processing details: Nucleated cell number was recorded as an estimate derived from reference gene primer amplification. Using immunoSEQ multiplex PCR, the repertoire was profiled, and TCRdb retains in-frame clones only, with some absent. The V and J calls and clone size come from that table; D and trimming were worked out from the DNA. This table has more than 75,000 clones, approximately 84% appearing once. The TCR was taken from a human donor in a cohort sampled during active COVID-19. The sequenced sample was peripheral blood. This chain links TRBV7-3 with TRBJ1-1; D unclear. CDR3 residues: CASSLLSGRTEAFF. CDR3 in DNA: TGTGCCAGCAGCCTTCTGTCCGGTCGGACTGAAGCTTTCTTT.